The TCR beta chain described here comes from a study of blood T cell repertoires in COVID-19. Across the whole study: Both acute and convalescent COVID-19 samples were obtained from the United States, Italy and Spain. PBMCs, B-cell-depleted T cells, or T cells were the source of the cDNA or gDNA that made up the material.

Per the original data handling: Cell counts per sample came from amplifying reference gene primers. Data came from immunoSEQ multiplex PCR; TCRdb stores just in-frame clones and leaves some out. V, J and clone size were drawn from that table, and D and trimming were deduced from the DNA. The repertoire has under 300,000 clones, roughly four fifths of them found once; the top ten carry around 12%. Sequencing was performed on peripheral blood. This sequence originates from a woman in her fifties or sixties with active or convalescent COVID-19.

The CDR3 sequence: CASSLAGTESYGYTF. CDR3 coding DNA: TGCGCCAGCAGCTTGGCGGGGACAGAGAGCTATGGCTACACCTTC. The rearrangement links TRBV5-1 to TRBJ1-2, with 7 bases lining up with TRBD1. CDR1 and CDR2 from the germline V gene are SGHRS and YFSETQ. The CDR3 loop spans 15 amino acids. J lost 4 bases, V lost 0 bases, and 6 bases had no gene match.